This T cell receptor (beta chain) was retrieved from a study of cytomegalovirus exposure and HLA in healthy donors. As concerns this clone: As yet, its antigen is unknown.

This CDR3 is built from 14 residues. Deletions cut 6 bases from V and 2 bases from J, with 11 bases between. In germline, CDR1 is MNHEY, CDR2 SMNVEV (reference sequence). PCR involved 60 Vbeta and 13 Jbeta primers. TCRdb's copy holds only in-frame clones and misses some; the assay was immunoSEQ multiplex PCR. This table holds around 91,000 clones, 60% to 85% found once. Whole-study findings and limits: CMV serostatus was the sole immune exposure data available. Other equally common chains were less clonally expanded than HLA-associated TCR beta chains, a later analysis showed. Apparent HLA restriction characterized most CMV-associated TCR beta chains in a later analysis.

Sequenced sample: PBMCs. This chain links TRBV27 with TRBJ2-1; tentative D call: TRBD2 (6 bases). This sequence was found in a woman aged 40 to 50 in good health and CMV-seropositive. The CDR3 sequence is CASRREDAYNEQFF. The CDR3 DNA sequence: TGTGCCAGCAGGAGGGAGGACGCCTACAATGAGCAGTTCTTC.